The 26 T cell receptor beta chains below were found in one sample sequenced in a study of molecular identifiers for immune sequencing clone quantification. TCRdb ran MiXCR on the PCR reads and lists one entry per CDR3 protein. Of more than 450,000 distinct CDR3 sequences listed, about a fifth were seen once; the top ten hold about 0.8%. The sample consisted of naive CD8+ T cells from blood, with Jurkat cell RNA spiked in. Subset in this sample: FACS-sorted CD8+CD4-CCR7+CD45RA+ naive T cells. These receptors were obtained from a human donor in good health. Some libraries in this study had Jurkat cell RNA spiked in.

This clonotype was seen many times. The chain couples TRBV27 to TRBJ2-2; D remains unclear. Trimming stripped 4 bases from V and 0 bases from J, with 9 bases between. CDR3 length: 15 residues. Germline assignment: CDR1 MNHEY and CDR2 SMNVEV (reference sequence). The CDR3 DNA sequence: TGTGCCAGCAGTTCAATGACGACGAACACCGGGGAGCTGTTTTTT. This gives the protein CASSSMTTNTGELFF.

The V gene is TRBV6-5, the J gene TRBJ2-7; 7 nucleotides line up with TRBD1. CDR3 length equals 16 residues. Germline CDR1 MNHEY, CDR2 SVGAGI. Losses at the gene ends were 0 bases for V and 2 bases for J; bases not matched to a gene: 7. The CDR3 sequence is CASSYSFTGVPYEQYF. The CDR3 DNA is TGTGCCAGCAGTTACTCGTTTACAGGGGTTCCCTACGAGCAGTACTTC.

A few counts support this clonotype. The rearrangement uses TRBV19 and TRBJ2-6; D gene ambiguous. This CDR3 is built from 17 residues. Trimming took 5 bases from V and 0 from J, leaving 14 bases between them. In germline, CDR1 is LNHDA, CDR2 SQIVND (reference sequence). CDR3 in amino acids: CASSPQLSDSGANVLTF. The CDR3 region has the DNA TGTGCCAGTAGTCCTCAGCTGTCCGACTCTGGGGCCAACGTCCTGACTTTC. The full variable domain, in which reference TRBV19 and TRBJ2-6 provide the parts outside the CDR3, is DGGITQSPKYLFRKEGQNVTLSCEQNLNHDAMYWYRQDPGQGLRLIYYSQIVNDFQKGDIAEGYSVSREKKESFPLTVTSAQKNPTAFYLCASSPQLSDSGANVLTFGAGSRLTVL.

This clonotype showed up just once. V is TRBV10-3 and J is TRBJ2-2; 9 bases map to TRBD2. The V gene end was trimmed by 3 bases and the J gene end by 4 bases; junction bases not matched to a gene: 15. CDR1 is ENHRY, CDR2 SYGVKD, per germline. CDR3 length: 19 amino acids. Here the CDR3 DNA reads TGTGCCATCAGTGATCGAGGACTAGCGAAGAAATCGGGCACCGGGGAGCTGTTTTTT. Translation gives CAISDRGLAKKSGTGELFF.

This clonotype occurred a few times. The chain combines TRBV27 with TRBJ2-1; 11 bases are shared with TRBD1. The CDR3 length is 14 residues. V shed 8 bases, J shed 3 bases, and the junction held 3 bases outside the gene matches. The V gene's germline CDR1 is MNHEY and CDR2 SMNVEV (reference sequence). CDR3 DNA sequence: TGTGCCAGCGGGGACAGGGGGGGCTACAATGAGCAGTTCTTC. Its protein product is CASGDRGGYNEQFF.

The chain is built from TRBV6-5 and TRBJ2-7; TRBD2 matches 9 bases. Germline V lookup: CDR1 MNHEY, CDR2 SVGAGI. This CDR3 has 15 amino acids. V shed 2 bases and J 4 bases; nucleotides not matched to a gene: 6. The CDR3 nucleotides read TGTGCCAGCAGTTACATAGCGGGAGAGAGTTACGAGCAGTACTTC. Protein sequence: CASSYIAGESYEQYF.

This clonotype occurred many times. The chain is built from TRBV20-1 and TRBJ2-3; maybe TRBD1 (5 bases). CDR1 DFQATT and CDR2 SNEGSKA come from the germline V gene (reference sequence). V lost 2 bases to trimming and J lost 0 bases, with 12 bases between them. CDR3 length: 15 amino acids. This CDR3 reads CSARWSRASTDTQYF. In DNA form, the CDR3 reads TGCAGTGCTAGATGGTCCAGGGCTAGCACAGATACGCAGTATTTT.

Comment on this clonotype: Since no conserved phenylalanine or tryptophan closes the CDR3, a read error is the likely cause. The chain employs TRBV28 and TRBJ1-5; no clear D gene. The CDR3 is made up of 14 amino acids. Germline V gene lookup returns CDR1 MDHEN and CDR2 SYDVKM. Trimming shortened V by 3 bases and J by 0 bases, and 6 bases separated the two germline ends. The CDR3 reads CASSFEYSNQPQHL. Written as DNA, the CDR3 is TGTGCCAGCAGTTTCGAATATAGCAATCAGCCCCAGCATCTT.

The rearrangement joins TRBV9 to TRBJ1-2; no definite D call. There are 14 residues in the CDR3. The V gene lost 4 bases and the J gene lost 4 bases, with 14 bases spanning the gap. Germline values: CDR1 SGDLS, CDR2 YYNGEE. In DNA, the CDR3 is TGTGCCAGCAGCCTTGGAGGTCCAGGCTATGGCTACACCTTC. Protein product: CASSLGGPGYGYTF.

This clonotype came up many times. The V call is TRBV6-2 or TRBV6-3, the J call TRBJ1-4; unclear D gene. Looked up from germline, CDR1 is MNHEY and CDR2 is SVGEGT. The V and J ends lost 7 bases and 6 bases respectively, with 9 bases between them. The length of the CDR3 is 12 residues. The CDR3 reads CASNFPDEKLFF. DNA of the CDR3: TGTGCCAGCAACTTCCCCGATGAAAAACTGTTTTTT.

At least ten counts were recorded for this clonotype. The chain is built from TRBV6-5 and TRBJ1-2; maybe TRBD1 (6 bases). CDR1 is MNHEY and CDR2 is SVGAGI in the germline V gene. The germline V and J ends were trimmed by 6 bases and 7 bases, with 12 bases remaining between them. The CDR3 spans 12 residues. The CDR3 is CASSPVGAGYTF. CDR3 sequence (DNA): TGTGCCAGCAGCCCCGTGGGGGCTGGCTACACCTTC.

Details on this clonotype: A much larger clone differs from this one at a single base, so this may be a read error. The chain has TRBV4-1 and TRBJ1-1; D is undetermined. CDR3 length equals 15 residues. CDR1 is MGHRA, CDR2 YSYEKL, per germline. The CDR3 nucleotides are TGCGCCAGCAGCCAAGACCGGATACTGAACACTGAAGCTTCCTTT. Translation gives CASSQDRILNTEASF.

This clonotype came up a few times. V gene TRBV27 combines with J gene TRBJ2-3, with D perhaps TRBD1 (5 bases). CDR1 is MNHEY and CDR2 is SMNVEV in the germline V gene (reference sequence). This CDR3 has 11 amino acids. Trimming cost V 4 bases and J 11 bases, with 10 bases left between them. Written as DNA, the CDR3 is TGTGCCAGCAGTTCCGTCGGACAGCAGTATTTT. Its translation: CASSSVGQQYF.

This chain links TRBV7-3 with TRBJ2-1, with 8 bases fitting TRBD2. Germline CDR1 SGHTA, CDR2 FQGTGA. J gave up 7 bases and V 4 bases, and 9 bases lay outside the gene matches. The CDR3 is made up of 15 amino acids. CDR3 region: CASSSTGTSKNEQFF. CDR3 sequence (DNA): TGTGCCAGCAGCTCTACCGGGACTAGTAAAAATGAGCAGTTCTTC.

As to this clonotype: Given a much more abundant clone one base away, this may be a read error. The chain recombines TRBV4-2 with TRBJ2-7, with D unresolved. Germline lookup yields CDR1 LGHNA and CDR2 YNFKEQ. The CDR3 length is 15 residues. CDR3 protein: CTSSQDWSLSYEQYF. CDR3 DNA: TGTACCAGCAGCCAAGATTGGTCCCTCTCCTACGAGCAGTACTTC.

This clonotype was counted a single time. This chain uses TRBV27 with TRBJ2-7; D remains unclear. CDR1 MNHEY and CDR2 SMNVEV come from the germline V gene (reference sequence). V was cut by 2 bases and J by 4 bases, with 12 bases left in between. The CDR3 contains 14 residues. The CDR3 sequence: CASSLGRHQYEQYF. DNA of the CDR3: TGTGCCAGCAGTTTAGGCAGGCACCAATACGAGCAGTACTTC.

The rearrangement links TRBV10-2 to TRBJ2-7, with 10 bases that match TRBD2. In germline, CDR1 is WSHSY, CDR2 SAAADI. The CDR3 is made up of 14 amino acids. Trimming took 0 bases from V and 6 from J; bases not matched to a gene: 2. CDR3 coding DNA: TGCGCCAGCAGTGAGTCGGTAGCGGGAGGCGAGCAGTACTTC. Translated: CASSESVAGGEQYF.

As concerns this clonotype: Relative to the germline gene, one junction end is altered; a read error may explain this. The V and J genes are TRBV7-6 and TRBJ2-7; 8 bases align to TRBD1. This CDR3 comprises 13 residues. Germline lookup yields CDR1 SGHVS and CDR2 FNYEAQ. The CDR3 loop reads CAGSTGQGYEQYF. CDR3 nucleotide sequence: TGTGCCGGCAGCACAGGACAGGGCTACGAGCAGTACTTC.

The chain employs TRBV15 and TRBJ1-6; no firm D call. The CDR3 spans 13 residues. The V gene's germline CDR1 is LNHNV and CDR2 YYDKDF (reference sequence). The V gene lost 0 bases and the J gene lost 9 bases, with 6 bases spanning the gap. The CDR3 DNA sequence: TGTGCCACCAGCAGAGATCTGGGTTCACCCCTCCACTTT. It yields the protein CATSRDLGSPLHF.

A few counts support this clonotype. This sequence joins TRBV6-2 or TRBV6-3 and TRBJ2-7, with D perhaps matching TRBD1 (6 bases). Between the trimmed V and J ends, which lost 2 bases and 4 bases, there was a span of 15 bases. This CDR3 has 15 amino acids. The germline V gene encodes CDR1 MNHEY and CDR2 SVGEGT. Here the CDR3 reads CASSYVPGVKYEQYF. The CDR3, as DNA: TGTGCCAGCAGTTACGTCCCAGGGGTAAAGTACGAGCAGTACTTC.

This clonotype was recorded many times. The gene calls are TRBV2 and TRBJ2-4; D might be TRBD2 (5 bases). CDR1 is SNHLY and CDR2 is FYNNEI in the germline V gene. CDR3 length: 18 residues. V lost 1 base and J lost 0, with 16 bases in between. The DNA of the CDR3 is TGTGCCAGCAGTGAAGTAGTCCCCGGGGAAATAGCCAAAAACATTCAGTACTTC. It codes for CASSEVVPGEIAKNIQYF.

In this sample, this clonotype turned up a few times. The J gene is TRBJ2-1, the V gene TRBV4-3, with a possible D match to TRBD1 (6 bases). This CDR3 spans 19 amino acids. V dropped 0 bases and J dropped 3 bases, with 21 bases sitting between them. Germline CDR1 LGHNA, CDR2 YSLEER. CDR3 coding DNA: TGCGCCAGCAGCCAAGATCGAATTGATAGGACAGCGCACTACAATGAGCAGTTCTTC. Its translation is CASSQDRIDRTAHYNEQFF.

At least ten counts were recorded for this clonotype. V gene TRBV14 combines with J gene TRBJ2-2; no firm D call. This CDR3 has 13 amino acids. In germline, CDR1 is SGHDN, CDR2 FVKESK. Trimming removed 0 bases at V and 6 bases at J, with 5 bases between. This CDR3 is CASSQEAPGELFF. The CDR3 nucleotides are TGTGCCAGCAGCCAAGAGGCACCCGGGGAGCTGTTTTTT.

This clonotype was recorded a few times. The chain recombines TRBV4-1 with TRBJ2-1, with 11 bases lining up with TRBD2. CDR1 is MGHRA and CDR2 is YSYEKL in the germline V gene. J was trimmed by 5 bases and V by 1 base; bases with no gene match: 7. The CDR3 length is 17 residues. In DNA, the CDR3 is TGCGCCAGCAGCCAAGTCCCGACTAGCGGGACTGACAATGAGCAGTTCTTC. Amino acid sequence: CASSQVPTSGTDNEQFF.

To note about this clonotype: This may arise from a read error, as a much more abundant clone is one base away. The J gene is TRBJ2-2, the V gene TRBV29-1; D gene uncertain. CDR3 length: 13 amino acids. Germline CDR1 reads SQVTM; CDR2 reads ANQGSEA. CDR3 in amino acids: CSVQGLNTWELFF. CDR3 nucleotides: TGCAGCGTTCAAGGCCTGAACACCTGGGAGCTGTTTTTT.

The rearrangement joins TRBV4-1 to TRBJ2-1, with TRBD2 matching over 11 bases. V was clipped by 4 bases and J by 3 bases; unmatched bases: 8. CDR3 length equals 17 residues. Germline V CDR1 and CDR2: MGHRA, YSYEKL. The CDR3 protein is CASSRLTSGGLYNEQFF. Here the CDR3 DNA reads TGCGCCAGCAGCCGGCTCACTAGCGGGGGCCTCTACAATGAGCAGTTCTTC.